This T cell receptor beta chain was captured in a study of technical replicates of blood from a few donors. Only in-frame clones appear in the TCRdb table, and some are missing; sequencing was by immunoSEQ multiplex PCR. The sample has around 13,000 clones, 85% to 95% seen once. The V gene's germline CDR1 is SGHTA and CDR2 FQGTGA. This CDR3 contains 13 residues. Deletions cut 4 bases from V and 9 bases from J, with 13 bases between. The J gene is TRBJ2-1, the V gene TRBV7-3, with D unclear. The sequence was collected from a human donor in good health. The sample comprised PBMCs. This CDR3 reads CASSSHLAAEQFF. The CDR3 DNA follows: TGTGCCAGCAGCTCCCACTTAGCCGCTGAGCAGTTCTTC. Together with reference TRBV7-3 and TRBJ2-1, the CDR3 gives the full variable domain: GAGVSQTPSNKVTEKGKYVELRCDPISGHTALYWYRQSLGQGPEFLIYFQGTGAADDSGLPNDRFFAVRPEGSVSTLKIQRTERGDSAVYLCASSSHLAAEQFFGPGTRLTVL.